This paragraph reports one T cell receptor beta chain. This sample is part of a study of blood T cell repertoires in COVID-19. About the study: Samples of COVID-19 (acute and convalescent) were obtained from the United States, Italy and Spain.

Germline V gives CDR1 SGDLS, CDR2 YYNGEE. V was pared by 2 bases and J by 2 bases, with 16 bases between. The CDR3 totals 17 residues. Clones were read by immunoSEQ multiplex PCR, and TCRdb kept only the in-frame ones, dropping some. The sample includes fewer than 500,000 clones, about 90% seen only once; the top ten take 0.75% to 0.85%. Sequencing input: peripheral blood. The chain combines TRBV9 with TRBJ2-2; D remains ambiguous. The TCR was taken from a man between 18 and 29 years old with COVID-19, enrolled during active disease. CDR3 region: CASSVQRSVGNTGELFF. The CDR3 nucleotides read TGTGCCAGCAGCGTCCAGCGTAGTGTAGGCAACACCGGGGAGCTGTTTTTT.